This T cell receptor beta chain appears in the sequencing data of a study of T-cell reconstitution after alpha-beta-depleted transplantation in children. Unique molecular identifiers were built into the TCRbeta library. A single record per CDR3 protein comes from TCRdb applying MiXCR to the PCR reads. The sample comprises a few hundred thousand distinct CDR3 sequences, around 27% of which are singletons, and around 36% rests with the top ten. To note about this clonotype: Its antigen is as yet unknown.

V was cut by 7 bases and J by 1 base, with 7 bases left in between. The germline V gene encodes CDR1 KGHDR and CDR2 SFDVKD. There are 14 residues in the CDR3. Study findings and constraints: Once a year had passed after transplant, T-cell counts and diversity came mostly from newly produced T cells. Some patients owed their high day-60 TCRbeta diversity to surviving recipient T cells and thymic progenitors.

J is TRBJ2-6 and V is TRBV24-1; no clear D. The source is a boy in the first two years of life with Wiskott-Aldrich syndrome, due to receive a stem cell transplant. The sample consisted of PBMCs, taken before TCRalphabeta/CD19-depleted stem cell transplant. The CDR3 region is CATSEKSGANVLTF. The CDR3 region has the DNA TGTGCCACCAGCGAGAAGTCTGGGGCCAACGTCCTGACTTTC.